Reported below is one T cell receptor beta chain. Its antigen remains unidentified. This likely comes from a read error, as the CDR3 has no conserved phenylalanine or tryptophan at its end. The data are from a study of tumor-infiltrating lymphocytes in primary liver carcinoma. Whole-study context: Productive TCRbeta reads per sample were roughly 3.5 to 7.13 million, not differing by tissue.

Production of TCR beta cDNA used around 500 ng total RNA together with a constant-region primer. Slightly modified ARM-PCR served as the procedure for the TCR beta libraries. These libraries came from three rounds of nested multiplex PCR. TCRdb used MiXCR to reprocess the multiplex PCR reads, holding one entry per CDR3 protein. This sample has approximately 110,000 distinct CDR3 sequences; around 84% occur once, and the top ten carry approximately 20%. Co-extracting RNA and DNA was done with about 18-33 mg of unsorted bulk tissue as input. Donors were untreated and chronically infected with HBV. Study-wide points: The difference in top-250-clone fraction between tumors and blood was significant, favoring tumors (p = 0.039). Lower overlap was observed for tumor-adjacent and tumor-blood pairs relative to tumor region pairs.

The clonotype originates from a man aged 35-49 years with primary liver carcinoma and hepatitis B virus infection. Source material: liver tumor tissue from sampling region 3. Regarding subset: tumor region T3, left-lateral pole.

CDR3 coding DNA: TGTGCCAGCAGTTTATTTACTCTAGCTGAGGAGACCCAGTACTCC. It yields the protein CASSLFTLAEETQYS. The chain is built from TRBV12-3 or TRBV12-4 and TRBJ2-5; D may be TRBD2 (5 bases). The V and J ends lost 2 bases and 5 bases respectively, with 15 bases between them. CDR3 length: 15 residues.